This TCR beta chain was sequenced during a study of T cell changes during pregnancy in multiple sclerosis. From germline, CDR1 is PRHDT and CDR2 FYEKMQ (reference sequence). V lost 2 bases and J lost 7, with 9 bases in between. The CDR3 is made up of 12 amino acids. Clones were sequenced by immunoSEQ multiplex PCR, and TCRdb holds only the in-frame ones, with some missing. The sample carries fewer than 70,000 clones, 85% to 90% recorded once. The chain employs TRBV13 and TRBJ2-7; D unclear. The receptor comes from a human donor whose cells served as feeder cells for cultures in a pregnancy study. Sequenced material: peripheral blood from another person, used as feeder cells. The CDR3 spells CASSLSPREQYF. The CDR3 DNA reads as TGTGCCAGCAGCTTATCCCCCCGGGAGCAGTACTTC.